This T cell receptor beta chain was captured in a study of cytomegalovirus exposure and HLA in healthy donors. General study results and limits: Sequencing had likely introduced a cluster of highly shared sequence variants as an artifact. Across donors, sequencing depth was assumed by presence/absence analyses to be roughly uniform. V- and J-gene trimming of TCR beta was linked (in a later analysis) to a missense DCLRE1C variant.

Comments on this clone: The antigen remains unidentified.

Amplification used 60 Vbeta primers and 13 Jbeta primers. Libraries were prepared by immunoSEQ multiplex PCR; TCRdb keeps only in-frame clonotypes and omits some of them. In the table there are approximately 90,000 clones, about 80% of which are singletons. Losses at the gene ends were 2 bases for V and 4 bases for J; bases not matched to a gene: 7. The CDR3 covers 15 residues. Germline V CDR1 and CDR2: MNHEY, SVGAGI. This sequence originates from a male donor in good health and CMV-seronegative. Material for sequencing was PBMCs. The chain links TRBV6-5 to TRBJ1-1; 7 bases map to TRBD1. For the CDR3, the DNA is TGTGCCAGCAGTTACCAGACAGGGATTGGCACTGAAGCTTTCTTT. This codes for CASSYQTGIGTEAFF.